Ten or more counts support the clone carrying this T cell receptor beta chain. Its antigen is not identified. V was clipped by 4 bases and J by 5 bases, with 17 bases between them. The CDR3 covers 15 residues. TCRdb reprocessed the 5' RACE reads with MiXCR, giving one entry per CDR3 protein. The sample has roughly 320,000 distinct CDR3 sequences, approximately 29% seen once. The sample belongs to a study of T-cell memory formation after mild COVID-19. Study-wide context: TCR clusters were largely donor specific. Study-wide results and caveats: CD4+ bias marked clones expanding day 15 to 37, unlike balanced contracting clones. Cross-reactive memory appears to have joined, as suggested by some responding clones showing up in pre-infection memory.

The sequence was collected from an adult woman who had mild COVID-19 (a few samples of this study predate the infection). Cell type and time point are not known. V gene TRBV12-3 or TRBV12-4 combines with J gene TRBJ1-1, with no clear D. The source material was PBMCs or a T cell subset sorted from them (not recorded which). The CDR3 DNA reads TGTGCCAGCAGTTCGTTGGGAAGTGGAAGAACTGAAGCTTTCTTT. Amino acids: CASSSLGSGRTEAFF.